This T cell receptor (beta chain) originates from a study of shared clonotypes between healthy human individuals. The run depth of the assay was deep. Sorted-subset replicate PCRs used roughly 210 ng of genomic DNA. This amount corresponded to about 30,000 T cell genomes. Profiled with immunoSEQ multiplex PCR; TCRdb holds only in-frame clones, not every one. The sample includes hundreds of thousands of clones, 72% of them seen just once. There are 15 residues in the CDR3. Germline V gene lookup returns CDR1 MNHNY and CDR2 SVGAGI (reference sequence). Germline trimming cut 7 bases from V and 9 bases from J; bases unmatched to any gene: 15. Naive CD4+ cells were CD45RA-selected; the remaining cells were memory.

Sequencing was done on a sample of memory CD4+ T cells sorted from blood. This sample's subset: CD45RA-negative fraction. The chain recombines TRBV6-6 with TRBJ2-1, with TRBD2 identical over 7 bases. This receptor was identified in a woman aged 25 to 39 in good health. CDR3 in amino acids: CASKPWERETVEQFF. CDR3 DNA sequence: TGTGCCAGCAAGCCCTGGGAGCGGGAAACGGTTGAGCAGTTCTTC.